Detailed here is one T cell receptor (beta chain). No antigen is known for it. This specimen comes from a study of OX40 agonist ivuxolimab in advanced cancers. Study-level background: Three patients had partial responses: one hepatocellular carcinoma, two cutaneous melanoma.

Germline loops: CDR1 SGDLS, CDR2 YYNGEE. The CDR3 has 15 residues. V was shortened by 1 base and J by 3 bases, with 13 bases between the two germline ends. Whole-study findings and limits: Researchers report that CD8+ T cells had, on average, more expanded clones than CD4+.

TCRdb's copy holds only in-frame clones and misses some; the assay was immunoSEQ multiplex PCR. The sample includes approximately 45,000 clones, roughly 94% seen only once; the top ten take approximately 10%. This chain joins TRBV9 and TRBJ1-2; no clear D gene. Sequenced material: CD4+ or CD8+ T cells sorted from blood, taken in a trial of the OX40 agonist ivuxolimab. The receptor was isolated from an adult with an advanced solid tumor such as melanoma, head and neck, liver or kidney cancer. CDR3 sequence reads: CASSVFSRTDYGYTF. In nucleotides, the CDR3 is TGTGCCAGCAGCGTATTCTCAAGGACGGACTATGGCTACACCTTC.